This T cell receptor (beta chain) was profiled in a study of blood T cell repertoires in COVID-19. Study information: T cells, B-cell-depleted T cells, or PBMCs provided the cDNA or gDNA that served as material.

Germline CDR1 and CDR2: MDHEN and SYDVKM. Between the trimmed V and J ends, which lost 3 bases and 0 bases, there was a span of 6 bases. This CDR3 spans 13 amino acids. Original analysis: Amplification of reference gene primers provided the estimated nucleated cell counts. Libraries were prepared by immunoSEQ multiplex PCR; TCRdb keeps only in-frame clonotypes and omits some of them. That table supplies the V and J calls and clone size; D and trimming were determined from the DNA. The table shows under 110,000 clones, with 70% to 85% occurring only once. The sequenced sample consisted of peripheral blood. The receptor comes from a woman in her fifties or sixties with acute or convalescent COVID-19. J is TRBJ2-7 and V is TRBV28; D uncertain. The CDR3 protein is CASSFVSSYEQYF. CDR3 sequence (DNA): TGTGCCAGCAGTTTTGTGAGCTCCTACGAGCAGTACTTC.